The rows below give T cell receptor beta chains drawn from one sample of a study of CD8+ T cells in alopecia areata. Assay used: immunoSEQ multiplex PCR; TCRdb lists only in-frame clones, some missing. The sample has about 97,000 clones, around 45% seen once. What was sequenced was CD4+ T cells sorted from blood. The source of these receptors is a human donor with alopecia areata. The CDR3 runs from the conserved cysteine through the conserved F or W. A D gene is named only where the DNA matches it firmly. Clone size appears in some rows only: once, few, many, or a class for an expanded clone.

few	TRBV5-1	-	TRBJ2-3	CASSLLVRVGDTQYF	TGCGCCAGCAGCTTATTGGTGAGGGTTGGAGATACGCAGTATTTT
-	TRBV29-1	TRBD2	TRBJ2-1	CSTGGFLRSEQFF	TGCAGCACGGGGGGTTTTCTCCGGAGTGAGCAGTTCTTC
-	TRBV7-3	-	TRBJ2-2	CASSPAANTGELFF	TGTGCCAGCAGCCCGGCGGCGAACACCGGGGAGCTGTTTTTT
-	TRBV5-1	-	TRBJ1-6	CASSLGDSPQLHF	TGCGCCAGCAGCTTGGGAGACAGCCCGCAACTCCACTTT
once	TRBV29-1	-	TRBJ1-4	CSVLGPGLEKLFF	TGCAGCGTCCTCGGCCCGGGGCTTGAAAAACTGTTTTTT
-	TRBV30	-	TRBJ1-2	CGSSLGRGGYTF	TGTGGCTCGAGTCTCGGACGCGGTGGCTACACCTTC
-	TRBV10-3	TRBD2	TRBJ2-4	CAISEERELNIQYF	TGTGCCATCAGTGAGGAGCGGGAGTTAAACATTCAGTACTTC
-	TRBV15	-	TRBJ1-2	CATSKDSRDYGYTF	TGTGCCACCAGCAAGGACAGTCGCGACTATGGCTACACCTTC
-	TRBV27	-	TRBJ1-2	CASSFDRNYGYTF	TGTGCCAGCAGTTTCGACAGAAACTATGGCTACACCTTC
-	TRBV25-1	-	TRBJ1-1	CASSEFDAFF	TGTGCCAGCAGTGAATTTGACGCTTTCTTT
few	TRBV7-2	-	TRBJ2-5	CASRNTNQETQYF	TGTGCCAGCAGAAACACCAACCAAGAGACCCAGTACTTC
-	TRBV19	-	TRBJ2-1	CASSTTRDSYNEQFF	TGTGCCAGTAGTACCACTAGGGACTCCTACAATGAGCAGTTCTTC
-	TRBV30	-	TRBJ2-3	CAWSVGHLTDTQYF	TGTGCCTGGAGTGTAGGACACCTCACAGATACGCAGTATTTT
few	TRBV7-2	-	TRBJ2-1	CASSLADYLGEQFF	TGTGCCAGCAGCTTGGCGGACTATCTGGGTGAGCAGTTCTTC
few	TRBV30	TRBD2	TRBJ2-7	CAWSKAGGGMTLYEQYF	TGTGCCTGGAGTAAGGCGGGAGGGGGAATGACACTCTACGAGCAGTACTTC
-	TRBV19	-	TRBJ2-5	CASSIRRTVQETQYF	TGTGCCAGTAGTATACGGCGGACAGTTCAAGAGACCCAGTACTTC
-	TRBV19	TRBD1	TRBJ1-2	CAGTGADGYTF	TGTGCCGGCACAGGGGCAGATGGCTACACCTTC
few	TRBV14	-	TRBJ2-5	CASSQDRAGSRQETQYF	TGTGCCAGCAGCCAAGATCGGGCAGGGAGTCGCCAAGAGACCCAGTACTTC
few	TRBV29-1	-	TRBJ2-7	CSAGGVAGFSYF	TGCAGCGCCGGGGGAGTAGCAGGGTTTTCGTACTTC
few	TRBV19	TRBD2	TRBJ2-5	CASRELAGGIETQYF	TGTGCCAGTAGGGAACTAGCGGGGGGAATTGAGACCCAGTACTTC
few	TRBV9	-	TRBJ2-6	CASSVVIAGANVLTF	TGTGCCAGCAGCGTAGTGATAGCTGGGGCCAACGTCCTGACTTTC
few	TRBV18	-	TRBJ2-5	CASSPLGDQETQYF	TGTGCCAGCTCACCACTAGGGGACCAAGAGACCCAGTACTTC